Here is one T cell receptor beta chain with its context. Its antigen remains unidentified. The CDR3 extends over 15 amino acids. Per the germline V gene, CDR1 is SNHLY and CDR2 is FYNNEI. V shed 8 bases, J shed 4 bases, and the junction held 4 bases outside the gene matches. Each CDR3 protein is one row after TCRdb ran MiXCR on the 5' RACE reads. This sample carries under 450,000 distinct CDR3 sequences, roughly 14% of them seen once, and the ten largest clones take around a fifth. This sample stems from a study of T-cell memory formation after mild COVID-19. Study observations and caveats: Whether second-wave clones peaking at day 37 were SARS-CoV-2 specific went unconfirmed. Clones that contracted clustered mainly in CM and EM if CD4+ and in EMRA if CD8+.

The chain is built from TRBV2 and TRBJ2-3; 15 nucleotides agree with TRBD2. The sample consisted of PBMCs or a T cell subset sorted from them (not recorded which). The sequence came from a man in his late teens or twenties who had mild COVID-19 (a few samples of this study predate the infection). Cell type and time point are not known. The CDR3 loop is CASSGLAGGSDTQYF. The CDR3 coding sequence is TGTGCCAGCTCGGGACTAGCGGGGGGTTCAGATACGCAGTATTTT.